The present T cell receptor (beta chain) was sequenced within a study of response to subunit inactivated influenza vaccine. The CDR3 sequence is 14 residues long. Trimming removed 5 bases from V and 2 bases from J, with 10 bases in between. CDR1 SGHTA and CDR2 FQGNSA come from the germline V gene. MiXCR, run by TCRdb on the RT-PCR reads, gives a single entry per CDR3 protein. This table holds about 160,000 distinct CDR3 sequences, about 11% found once. The chain combines TRBV7-2 with TRBJ2-1; tentative D call: TRBD1 (6 bases). The receptor's source is a man in his fifties or sixties who received an inactivated influenza vaccine. The sample consisted of non-naive T cells sorted from PBMCs, taken roughly 45 days after vaccination. The CDR3 DNA is TGTGCCAGCAGCCGTAGGGGGACCTACAATGAGCAGTTCTTC. This gives the protein CASSRRGTYNEQFF.